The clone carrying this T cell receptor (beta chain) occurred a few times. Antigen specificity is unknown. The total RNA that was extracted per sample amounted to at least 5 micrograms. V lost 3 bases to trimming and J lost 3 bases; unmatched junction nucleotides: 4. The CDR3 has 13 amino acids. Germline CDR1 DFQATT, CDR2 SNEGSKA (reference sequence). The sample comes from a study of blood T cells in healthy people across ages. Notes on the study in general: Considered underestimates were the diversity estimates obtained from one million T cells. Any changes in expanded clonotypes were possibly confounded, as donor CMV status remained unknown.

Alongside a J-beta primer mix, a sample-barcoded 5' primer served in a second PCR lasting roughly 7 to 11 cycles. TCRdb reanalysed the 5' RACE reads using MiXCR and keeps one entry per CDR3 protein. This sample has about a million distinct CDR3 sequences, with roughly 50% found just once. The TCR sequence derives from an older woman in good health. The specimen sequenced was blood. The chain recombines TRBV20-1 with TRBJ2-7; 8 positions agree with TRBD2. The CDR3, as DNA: TGCAGTGCTAGCTGGACTAGCAGCTACGAGCAGTACTTC. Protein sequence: CSASWTSSYEQYF.